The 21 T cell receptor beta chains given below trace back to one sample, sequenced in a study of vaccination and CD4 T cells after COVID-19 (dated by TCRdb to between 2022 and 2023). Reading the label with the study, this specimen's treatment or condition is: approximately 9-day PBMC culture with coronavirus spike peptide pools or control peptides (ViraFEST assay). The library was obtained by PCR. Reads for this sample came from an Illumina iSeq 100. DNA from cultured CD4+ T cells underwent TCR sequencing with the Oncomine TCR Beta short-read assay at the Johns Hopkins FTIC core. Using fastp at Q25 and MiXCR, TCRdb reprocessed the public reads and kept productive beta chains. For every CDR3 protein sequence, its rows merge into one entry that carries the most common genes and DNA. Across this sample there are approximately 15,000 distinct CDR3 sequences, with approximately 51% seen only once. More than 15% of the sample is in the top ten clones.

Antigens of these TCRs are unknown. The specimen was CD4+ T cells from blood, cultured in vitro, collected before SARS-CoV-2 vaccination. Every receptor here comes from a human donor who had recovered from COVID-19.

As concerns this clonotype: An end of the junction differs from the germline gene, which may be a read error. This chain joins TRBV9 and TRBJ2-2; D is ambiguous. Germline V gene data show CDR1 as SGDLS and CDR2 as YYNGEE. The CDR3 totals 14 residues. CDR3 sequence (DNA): TGTGCCAGCAGGGTAGACTCGAACACCGGGGAGCTGTTTTTT. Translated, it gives CASRVDSNTGELFF.

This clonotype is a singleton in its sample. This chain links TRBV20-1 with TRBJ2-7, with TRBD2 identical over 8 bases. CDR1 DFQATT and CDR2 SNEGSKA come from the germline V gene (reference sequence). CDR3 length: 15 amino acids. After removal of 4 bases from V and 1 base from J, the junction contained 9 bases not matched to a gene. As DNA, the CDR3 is TGCAGTGCTACTCCCTTTAGCGGGAATTCCTACGAGCAGTACTTC. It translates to CSATPFSGNSYEQYF.

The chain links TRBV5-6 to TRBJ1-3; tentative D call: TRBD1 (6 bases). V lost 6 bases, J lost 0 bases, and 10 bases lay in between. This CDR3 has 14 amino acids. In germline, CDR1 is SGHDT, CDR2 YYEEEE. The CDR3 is CASKTGYSGNTIYF. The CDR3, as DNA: TGTGCCAGCAAAACAGGGTACTCTGGAAACACCATATATTTT.

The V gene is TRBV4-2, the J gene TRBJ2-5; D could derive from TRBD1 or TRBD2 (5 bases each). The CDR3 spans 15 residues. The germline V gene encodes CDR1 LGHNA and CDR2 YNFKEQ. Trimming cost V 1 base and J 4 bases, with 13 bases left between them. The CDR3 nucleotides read TGTGCCAGCAGCCAAGGGGGGAGCGTGGGAGAGACCCAGTACTTC. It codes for CASSQGGSVGETQYF.

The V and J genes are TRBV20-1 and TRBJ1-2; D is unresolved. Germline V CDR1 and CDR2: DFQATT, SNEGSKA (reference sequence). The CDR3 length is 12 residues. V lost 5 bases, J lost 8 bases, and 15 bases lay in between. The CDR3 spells CSAVEGLKGYTF. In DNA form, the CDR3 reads TGCAGTGCTGTTGAGGGCCTTAAGGGCTACACCTTC.

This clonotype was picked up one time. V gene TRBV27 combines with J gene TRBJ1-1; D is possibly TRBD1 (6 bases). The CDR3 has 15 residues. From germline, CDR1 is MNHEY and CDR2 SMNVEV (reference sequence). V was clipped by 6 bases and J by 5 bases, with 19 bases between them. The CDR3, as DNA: TGTGCCAGCAGCCTCTCCAATGGGGGGGCAACTGAAGCTTTCTTT. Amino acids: CASSLSNGGATEAFF.

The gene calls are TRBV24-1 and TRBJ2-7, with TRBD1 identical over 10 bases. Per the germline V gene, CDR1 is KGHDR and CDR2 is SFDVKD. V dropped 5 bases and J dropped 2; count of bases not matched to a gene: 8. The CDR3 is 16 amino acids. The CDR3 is CATSGPGQGGTYEQYF. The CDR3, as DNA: TGTGCCACCAGTGGGCCCGGACAGGGGGGAACCTACGAGCAGTACTTC.

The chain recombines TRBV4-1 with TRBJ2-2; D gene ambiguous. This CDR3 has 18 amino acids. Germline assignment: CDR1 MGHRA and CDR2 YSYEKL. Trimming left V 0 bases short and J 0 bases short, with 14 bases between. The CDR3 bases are TGCGCCAGCAGCCAAGATCTATTTAAGAGATCGAACACCGGGGAGCTGTTTTTT. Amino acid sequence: CASSQDLFKRSNTGELFF.

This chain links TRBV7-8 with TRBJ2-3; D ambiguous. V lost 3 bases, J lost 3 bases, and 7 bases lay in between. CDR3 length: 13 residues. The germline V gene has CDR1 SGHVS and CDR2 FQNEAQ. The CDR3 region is CASSFEKTDTQYF. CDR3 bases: TGTGCCAGCAGCTTCGAGAAAACAGATACGCAGTATTTT.

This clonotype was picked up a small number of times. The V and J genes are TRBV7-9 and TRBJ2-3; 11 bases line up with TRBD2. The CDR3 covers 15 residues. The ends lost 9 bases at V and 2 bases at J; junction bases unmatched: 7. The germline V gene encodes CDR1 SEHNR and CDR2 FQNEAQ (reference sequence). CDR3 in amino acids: CASTDSGRATDTQYF. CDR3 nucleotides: TGTGCCAGTACGGATAGCGGGAGGGCCACAGATACGCAGTATTTT.

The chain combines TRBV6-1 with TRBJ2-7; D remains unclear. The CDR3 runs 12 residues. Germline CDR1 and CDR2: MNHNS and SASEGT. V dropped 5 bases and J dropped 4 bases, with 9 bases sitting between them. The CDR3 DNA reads TGTGCCAGCAGTCGTAACCAGTACGAGCAGTACTTC. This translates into CASSRNQYEQYF.

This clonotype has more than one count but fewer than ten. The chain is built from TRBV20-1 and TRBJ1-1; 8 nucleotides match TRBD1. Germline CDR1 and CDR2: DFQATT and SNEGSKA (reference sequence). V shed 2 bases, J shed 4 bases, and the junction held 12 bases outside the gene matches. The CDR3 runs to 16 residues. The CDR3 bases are TGCAGTGCTAGAAAAGTCCAGGGGGCTTTGGTCACTGAAGCTTTCTTT. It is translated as CSARKVQGALVTEAFF.

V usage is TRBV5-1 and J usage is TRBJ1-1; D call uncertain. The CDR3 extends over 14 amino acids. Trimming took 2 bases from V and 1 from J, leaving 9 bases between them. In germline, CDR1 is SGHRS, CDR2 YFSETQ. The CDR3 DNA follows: TGCGCCAGCAGCTTTGGGTCAGAGAACACTGAAGCTTTCTTT. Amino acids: CASSFGSENTEAFF. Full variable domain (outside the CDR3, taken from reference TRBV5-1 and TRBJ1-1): KAGVTQTPRYLIKTRGQQVTLSCSPISGHRSVSWYQQTPGQGLQFLFEYFSETQRNKGNFPGRFSGRQFSNSRSEMNVSTLELGDSALYLCASSFGSENTEAFFGQGTRLTVV.

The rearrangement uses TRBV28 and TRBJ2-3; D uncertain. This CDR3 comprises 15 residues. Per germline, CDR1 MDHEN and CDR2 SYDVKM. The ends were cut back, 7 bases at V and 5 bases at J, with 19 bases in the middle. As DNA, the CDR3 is TGTGCCAGCACCCCCCATGAGCCCCTCGGAGATACGCAGTATTTT. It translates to CASTPHEPLGDTQYF.

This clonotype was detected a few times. The CDR3 coding sequence is TGTGCCAGCAGCCAAGAAGTGTCGGGTAATGAGCAGTTCTTC. It yields the protein CASSQEVSGNEQFF. The V call is TRBV3-1, the J call TRBJ2-1, with D unclear. The CDR3 runs 14 residues. Per germline, CDR1 LGHDT and CDR2 YNNKEL (reference sequence). V was clipped by 0 bases and J by 7 bases, with 10 bases between them.

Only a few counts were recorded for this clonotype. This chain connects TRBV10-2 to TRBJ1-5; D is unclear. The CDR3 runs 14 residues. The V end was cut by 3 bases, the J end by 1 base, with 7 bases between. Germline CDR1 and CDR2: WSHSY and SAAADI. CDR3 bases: TGCGCCAGCAGTGACTTCGAGAGCAATCAGCCCCAGCATTTT. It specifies CASSDFESNQPQHF.

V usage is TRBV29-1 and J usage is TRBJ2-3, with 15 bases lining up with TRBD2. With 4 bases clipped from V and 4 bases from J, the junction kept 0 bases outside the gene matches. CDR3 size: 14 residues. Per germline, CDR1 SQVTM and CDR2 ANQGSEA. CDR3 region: CSVGTSGRADTQYF. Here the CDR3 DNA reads TGCAGCGTTGGGACTAGCGGGAGGGCAGATACGCAGTATTTT.

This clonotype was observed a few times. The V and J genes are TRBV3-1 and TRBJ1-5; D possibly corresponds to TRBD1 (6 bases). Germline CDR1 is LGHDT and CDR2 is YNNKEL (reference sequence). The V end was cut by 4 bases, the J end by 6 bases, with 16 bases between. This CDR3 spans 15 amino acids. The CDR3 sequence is CASSPRRGAGQPQHF. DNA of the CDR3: TGTGCCAGCAGCCCGCGTCGGGGGGCTGGTCAGCCCCAGCATTTT.

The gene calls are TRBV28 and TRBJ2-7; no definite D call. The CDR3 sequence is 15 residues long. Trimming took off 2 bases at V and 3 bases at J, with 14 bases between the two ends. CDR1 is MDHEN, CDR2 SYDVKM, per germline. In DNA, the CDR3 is TGTGCCAGCAGTTTACACCAGGAATTTCGCTACGAGCAGTACTTC. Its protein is CASSLHQEFRYEQYF.

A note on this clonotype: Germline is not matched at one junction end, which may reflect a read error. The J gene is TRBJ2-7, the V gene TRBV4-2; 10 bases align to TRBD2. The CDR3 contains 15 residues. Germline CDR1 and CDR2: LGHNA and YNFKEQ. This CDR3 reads CASRQDSGRSYEQYF. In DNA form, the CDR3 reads TGTGCCAGCAGACAAGATAGCGGGAGGTCCTACGAGCAGTACTTC.

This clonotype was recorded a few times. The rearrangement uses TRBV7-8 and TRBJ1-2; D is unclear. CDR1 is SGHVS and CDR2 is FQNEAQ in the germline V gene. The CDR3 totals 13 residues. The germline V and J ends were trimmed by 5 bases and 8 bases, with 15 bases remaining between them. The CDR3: CASSRRALWGYTF. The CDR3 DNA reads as TGTGCCAGCAGCCGCCGGGCCCTTTGGGGCTACACCTTC.